This entry is about one T cell receptor beta chain. The CDR3 has 13 amino acids. The ends were cut back, 3 bases at V and 7 bases at J, with 12 bases in the middle. The data stem from a study of blood T cell repertoires in COVID-19. For the study at large: Acute and convalescent COVID-19 specimens originated in the United States, Italy and Spain.

Some clones are missing from TCRdb's copy, which holds only in-frame ones; the method was immunoSEQ multiplex PCR. This sample has some 230,000 clones, with 80% to 90% found just once. Participants were placed into cohorts based on the clinical history they reported. The TCR comes from a woman younger than 35 in a cohort exposed to, infected with or recovered from COVID-19 (not recorded which). This chain connects TRBV12-3 or TRBV12-4 to TRBJ1-1; unclear D gene. Input material: PBMCs or T cells enriched from blood (not recorded which). The CDR3 DNA reads TGTGCCAGCAGTTTCGGCGGTCCACGTGAAGCTTTCTTT. Translated, it gives CASSFGGPREAFF.